One and the same sample provided the 20 T cell receptor beta chains below, sequenced in a study of blood T cell repertoires in COVID-19. Generated by immunoSEQ multiplex PCR, the TCRdb table keeps only in-frame clones and is missing some. In the table there are around 120,000 clones, over 75% of which are singletons. Sequencing used peripheral blood. These receptors were taken from a man older than 75 with acute or convalescent COVID-19.

This sequence joins TRBV6-1 and TRBJ2-2, with D possibly TRBD1 on 6 matching bases. Trimming stripped 4 bases from V and 2 bases from J, with 14 bases between. Germline CDR1 MNHNS, CDR2 SASEGT. The CDR3 length is 16 residues. CDR3 coding DNA: TGTGCCAGCAGTGTGATGGGGACACCAAACACCGGGGAGCTGTTTTTT. Protein sequence: CASSVMGTPNTGELFF.

The CDR3 sequence: CASSLDGRGQETQYF. The CDR3 nucleotides read TGTGCCAGCAGCTTAGATGGGAGAGGCCAAGAGACCCAGTACTTC. J is TRBJ2-5 and V is TRBV7-8; D is perhaps TRBD2 (5 bases). Per germline, CDR1 SGHVS and CDR2 FQNEAQ. V was cut by 1 base and J by 1 base, with 10 bases left in between. The CDR3 has 15 amino acids.

The chain uses TRBV11-2 and TRBJ2-3; TRBD1 might be the D (6 bases). Germline V gene lookup returns CDR1 SGHAT and CDR2 FQNNGV. This CDR3 comprises 16 residues. V lost 3 bases, J lost 0 bases, and 13 bases lay in between. CDR3 in DNA: TGTGCCAGCAGCTTTACGACAGGCCCTAGCACAGATACGCAGTATTTT. Its translation: CASSFTTGPSTDTQYF.

Of note for this clone: One end of the junction fails to match germline, which may point to a read error. V is TRBV7-7 and J is TRBJ2-5, with 7 positions matching TRBD2. Germline lookup yields CDR1 SSHAT and CDR2 FNYEAQ (reference sequence). The CDR3 loop spans 16 amino acids. The CDR3, as DNA: TGTGCTAGCAGCGACCCCCGCGGGGGTGGGCAAGAGACCCAGTACTTC. Translation: CASSDPRGGGQETQYF.

This rearrangement joins TRBV27 to TRBJ2-7, with 10 bases aligning to TRBD2. The germline CDR1 and CDR2 sequences are MNHEY and SMNVEV (reference sequence). The V gene end was trimmed by 6 bases and the J gene end by 4 bases; junction bases not matched to a gene: 9. The CDR3 totals 15 residues. The CDR3, as DNA: TGTGCCAGCAGCTATTCTCTAGCGGGAGTATACGAGCAGTACTTC. Its translation: CASSYSLAGVYEQYF.

The V and J genes are TRBV7-3 and TRBJ2-3; 7 nucleotides match TRBD1. The V gene's germline CDR1 is SGHTA and CDR2 FQGTGA. The junction had 7 bases not matched to a gene; V was cut back by 8 bases and J by 2 bases. CDR3 size: 14 residues. The chain's CDR3 is CASGTGTVTDTQYF. The CDR3 nucleotides read TGTGCCAGCGGGACCGGGACAGTCACAGATACGCAGTATTTT.

This clone came up a few times. This chain uses TRBV7-2 with TRBJ2-5; possibly TRBD1 for D (6 bases). The germline V gene encodes CDR1 SGHTA and CDR2 FQGNSA. The CDR3 loop spans 14 amino acids. V was pared by 3 bases and J by 1 base, with 9 bases between. The CDR3 DNA is TGTGCCAGCAGCTTGGACAGTGTCCAAGAGACCCAGTACTTC. It specifies CASSLDSVQETQYF. The full variable domain, rest sourced from reference TRBV7-2 and TRBJ2-5, is GAGVSQSPSNKVTEKGKDVELRCDPISGHTALYWYRQSLGQGLEFLIYFQGNSAPDKSGLPSDRFSAERTGGSVSTLTIQRTQQEDSAVYLCASSLDSVQETQYFGPGTRLLVL.

The chain uses TRBV27 and TRBJ1-5, with D perhaps TRBD1 (5 bases). V was trimmed by 6 bases and J by 0 bases, leaving 12 bases between them. Germline CDR1 and CDR2: MNHEY and SMNVEV (reference sequence). This CDR3 contains 15 residues. CDR3 sequence reads: CASRPDRLSNQPQHF. CDR3 sequence (DNA): TGTGCCAGCAGGCCAGACAGACTTAGCAATCAGCCCCAGCATTTT.

The chain uses TRBV6-2 or TRBV6-3 and TRBJ1-5; D gene ambiguous. V was clipped by 0 bases and J by 1 base, with 7 bases between them. This CDR3 has 15 amino acids. Germline V gene data show CDR1 as MNHEY and CDR2 as SVGEGT. The CDR3: CASSYSTGSNQPQHF. The CDR3 DNA is TGTGCCAGCAGTTACTCGACGGGGAGCAATCAGCCCCAGCATTTT.

The chain recombines TRBV5-6 with TRBJ1-2; 8 bases fit TRBD1. Germline CDR1 SGHDT, CDR2 YYEEEE. CDR3 length: 14 amino acids. With 0 bases clipped from V and 8 bases from J, the junction kept 6 bases outside the gene matches. Here the CDR3 reads CASSLGPGGQGYTF. In DNA form, the CDR3 reads TGTGCCAGCAGCTTGGGTCCAGGGGGCCAGGGCTACACCTTC. Full variable domain (outside the CDR3, taken from reference TRBV5-6 and TRBJ1-2): DAGVTQSPTHLIKTRGQQVTLRCSPKSGHDTVSWYQQALGQGPQFIFQYYEEEERQRGNFPDRFSGHQFPNYSSELNVNALLLGDSALYLCASSLGPGGQGYTFGSGTRLTVV.

The gene calls are TRBV7-8 and TRBJ2-1; 9 nucleotides align to TRBD1. Germline CDR1 SGHVS, CDR2 FQNEAQ. After removal of 11 bases from V and 0 bases from J, the junction contained 11 bases not matched to a gene. The CDR3 extends over 16 amino acids. DNA for the CDR3: TGTGCCCCAAGTGGGCCGACAGGGGGCTCCTACAATGAGCAGTTCTTC. It yields the protein CAPSGPTGGSYNEQFF. The whole variable domain, remainder taken from reference TRBV7-8 and TRBJ2-1, is GAGVSQSPRYKVAKRGQDVALRCDPISGHVSLFWYQQALGQGPEFLTYFQNEAQLDKSGLPSDRFFAERPEGSVSTLKIQRTQQEDSAVYLCAPSGPTGGSYNEQFFGPGTRLTVL.

This clone was observed a few times. The chain has TRBV5-5 and TRBJ1-2; tentatively, D is TRBD1 (5 bases). The V gene's germline CDR1 is SGHKS and CDR2 YYEKEE (reference sequence). The length of the CDR3 is 15 residues. V lost 4 bases, J lost 8 bases, and 21 bases lay in between. In DNA, the CDR3 is TGTGCCAGCAGCCCCAGCCGAACGGGGGGGAGGGGCTACACCTTC. It yields the protein CASSPSRTGGRGYTF.

The chain is built from TRBV28 and TRBJ2-7; the D gene is possibly TRBD2 (6 bases). This CDR3 has 14 amino acids. V was pared by 8 bases and J by 7 bases, with 21 bases between. The germline V gene encodes CDR1 MDHEN and CDR2 SYDVKM. This CDR3 is CASGTPALTWEQYF. The CDR3 bases are TGTGCCAGCGGGACTCCCGCCCTTACTTGGGAGCAGTACTTC.

The J gene is TRBJ2-1, the V gene TRBV10-1; TRBD2 agrees at 8 bases. Germline V CDR1 and CDR2: WNHNN, SYGVQD (reference sequence). J lost 6 bases, V lost 5 bases, and 3 bases had no gene match. The CDR3 runs to 13 residues. CDR3 loop: CASSPSGFNEQFF. DNA for the CDR3: TGCGCCAGCAGTCCTAGCGGGTTCAATGAGCAGTTCTTC.

The chain has TRBV11-2 and TRBJ1-3, with no clear D. The V end was cut by 3 bases, the J end by 0 bases, with 6 bases between. The CDR3 length is 14 residues. The germline V gene encodes CDR1 SGHAT and CDR2 FQNNGV. CDR3 nucleotide sequence: TGTGCCAGCAGCTTTGGGCTCTCTGGAAACACCATATATTTT. Translation gives CASSFGLSGNTIYF.

The genes are TRBV9 and TRBJ2-3; D might be TRBD1 (5 bases). Trimming shortened V by 4 bases and J by 0 bases, and 15 bases separated the two germline ends. Germline CDR1 SGDLS, CDR2 YYNGEE. CDR3 length: 16 amino acids. DNA of the CDR3: TGTGCCAGCAGCCCCGGTCTTAGGGGTAGCACAGATACGCAGTATTTT. Amino acid sequence: CASSPGLRGSTDTQYF.

This chain connects TRBV19 to TRBJ1-4; a possible D gene is TRBD1 (5 bases). Germline V lookup: CDR1 LNHDA, CDR2 SQIVND (reference sequence). This CDR3 has 16 amino acids. Trimming removed 5 bases from V and 3 bases from J, with 16 bases in between. CDR3 residues: CASSGGGVGANEKLFF. CDR3 sequence (DNA): TGTGCCAGTAGTGGTGGAGGGGTTGGGGCTAATGAAAAACTGTTTTTT. Based on the CDR3 plus reference TRBV19 and TRBJ1-4, the full variable domain is DGGITQSPKYLFRKEGQNVTLSCEQNLNHDAMYWYRQDPGQGLRLIYYSQIVNDFQKGDIAEGYSVSREKKESFPLTVTSAQKNPTAFYLCASSGGGVGANEKLFFGSGTQLSVL.

The table lists this clone with a count of one. The rearrangement links TRBV4-1 to TRBJ1-2, with a possible D match to TRBD1 (5 bases). V lost 0 bases and J lost 5, with 13 bases in between. Germline CDR1 reads MGHRA; CDR2 reads YSYEKL. The CDR3 spans 15 residues. CDR3 sequence: CASSQDWTQVYGYTF. In DNA, the CDR3 is TGCGCCAGCAGCCAAGACTGGACACAGGTTTATGGCTACACCTTC.

The CDR3 sequence: CASSQVRTGADTQYF. The DNA for the CDR3 is TGTGCCAGCAGCCAAGTCCGGACAGGGGCAGATACGCAGTATTTT. This chain uses TRBV3-1 (or the pseudogene TRBV3-2) with TRBJ2-3, with TRBD1 matching over 9 bases. V dropped 1 base and J dropped 4; count of bases not matched to a gene: 3. CDR3 length equals 15 residues. Germline CDR1 LGHDT, CDR2 YNNKEL (reference sequence).

This chain connects TRBV6-1 to TRBJ1-3; D is ambiguous. CDR3 length equals 13 residues. V dropped 0 bases and J dropped 12 bases, with 12 bases sitting between them. CDR1 and CDR2 (germline): MNHNS, SASEGT. CDR3 sequence reads: CASSEAERTFIYF. CDR3 nucleotides: TGTGCCAGCAGTGAAGCTGAGAGGACTTTCATATATTTT.